The sequence of this T cell receptor (beta chain) was determined in a study of blood T cell repertoires in COVID-19 (dated by TCRdb to 2018 to 2021). Looking at the study overall: Collaborator samples came from the United States, Italy and Spain and covered acute and convalescent phases of COVID-19. The prospective study material was composed of cDNA or gDNA derived from T cells, B-cell-depleted T cells, or PBMCs. Deeply sampled blood TCRbeta repertoires from subjects exposed to, actively infected with, or recovered from COVID-19 were included in the dataset. The repertoires were made available in a free public database intended to serve as a resource for research on the immune response to SARS-CoV-2. The samples were drawn from two sources: the first 160 participants of the ongoing ImmuneRACE study, and 950 to 1,500 subjects contributed by 6 global collaborators. A de-identified subject ID, COVID-19 status, age in years and sex were almost always included in the sample metadata. Where available, HLA class I and class II types were taken from metadata supplied by the sample provider and were not determined by assay-based typing. Broad study findings and their caveats: The quantity of clinical and demographic metadata differed by source and by participant and was supplied without curation.

Collaborating institutions collected whole blood in K2EDTA tubes following their own protocols. Collaborator samples were shipped for TCRbeta analysis as frozen whole blood, isolated PBMCs, or DNA extracted from either sample type. The CDR3 spans 13 residues, from the cysteine through the phenylalanine. Left in the record is the CDR3 DNA by itself, 39 bases read in frame from the first base. From the germline V gene, CDR1 is SGHAT and CDR2 is FQNNGV. V is clipped by 3 bases and J by 6 bases, and the sequence between their germline boundaries is 9 bases long. This clone was seen only a few times. Which antigen it targets is not known. Base quality data are lacking; no much larger clone is found one base away. The immunoSEQ Assay, a bias-controlled multiplex PCR, was used to amplify TCRbeta CDR3 regions from genomic DNA. The original methods were these. Within the assay, amplification of reference gene primers was used to estimate how many nucleated cells each sample contained. Sequence reads were collapsed and filtered to measure the absolute abundance of every unique TCRbeta CDR3 rearrangement. For each sample, productive Simpson clonality was calculated as the square root of Simpson's diversity index over productive rearrangements. TCRdb obtained this table from immuneACCESS and retained in-frame rearrangements with V and J assigned. These tables miss some clones; where compared with another copy, unresolved V genes account for less than half of the shortfall, and the remainder is unexplained. For V, J and clone size, that table is used; D and trimming come from the DNA. This sample has about 140,000 clones in its table, and 80% to 85% of those were observed once. The top ten constitute about 4% of the sample.

This sequence originates from a woman aged 80 or over with acute or convalescent COVID-19. Sequenced material: peripheral blood. The V and J segments used are TRBV11-2 and TRBJ1-5; TRBD1 is possibly the D segment (5 matching bases). The CDR3 protein is CASSLGLRQPQHF. DNA sequence: TGTGCCAGCAGCTTGGGACTGCGTCAGCCCCAGCATTTT.